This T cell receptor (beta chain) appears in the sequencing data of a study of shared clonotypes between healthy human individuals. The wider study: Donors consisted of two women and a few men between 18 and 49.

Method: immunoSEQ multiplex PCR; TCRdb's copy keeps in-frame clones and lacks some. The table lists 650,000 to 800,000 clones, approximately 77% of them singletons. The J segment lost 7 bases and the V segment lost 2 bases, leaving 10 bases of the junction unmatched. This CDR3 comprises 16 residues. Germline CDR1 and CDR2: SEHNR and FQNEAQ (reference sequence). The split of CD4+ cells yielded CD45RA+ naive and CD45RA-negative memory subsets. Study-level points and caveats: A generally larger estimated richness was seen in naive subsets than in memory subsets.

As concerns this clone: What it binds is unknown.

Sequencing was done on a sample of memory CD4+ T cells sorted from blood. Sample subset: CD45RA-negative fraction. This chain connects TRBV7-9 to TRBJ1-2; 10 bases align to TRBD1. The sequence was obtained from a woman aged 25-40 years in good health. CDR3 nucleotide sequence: TGTGCCAGCAGCTTACTCCCGGGACAGGGGCTGGGTGGCTACACCTTC. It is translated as CASSLLPGQGLGGYTF.